This passage covers 21 T cell receptor beta chains from one sample sequenced in a study of cytomegalovirus exposure and HLA in healthy donors. 13 Jbeta primers and 60 Vbeta primers were used for the PCR. The data were produced by immunoSEQ multiplex PCR, yet TCRdb's version contains in-frame clones alone and is incomplete. This table has about 120,000 clones, approximately 80% appearing once. The sample consisted of PBMCs. These receptors came from a young man in good health and CMV-seropositive.

This clone appeared once. This chain connects TRBV28 to TRBJ2-5; 7 bases align to TRBD2. This CDR3 is 14 amino acids long. With V trimmed by 1 base and J by 5 bases, 4 bases remained unmatched. Germline V gene lookup returns CDR1 MDHEN and CDR2 SYDVKM. The chain's CDR3 is CASSLLWGGETQYF. The CDR3 coding sequence is TGTGCCAGCAGTTTATTGTGGGGGGGGGAGACCCAGTACTTC.

V usage is TRBV5-1 and J usage is TRBJ1-3, with 7 bases fitting TRBD1. The CDR3 is 16 residues long. Trimming at V came to 5 bases and at J to 3 bases, leaving 11 bases not matched to a gene. Germline CDR1 reads SGHRS; CDR2 reads YFSETQ. The CDR3 loop is CASRSSTGLGGNTIYF. For the CDR3, the DNA is TGCGCCAGCAGATCGTCGACAGGGCTTGGTGGAAACACCATATATTTT.

This chain joins TRBV19 and TRBJ1-1; no clear D gene. Trimming took off 7 bases at V and 1 base at J, with 13 bases between the two ends. This CDR3 comprises 14 residues. The V gene's germline CDR1 is LNHDA and CDR2 SQIVND (reference sequence). CDR3 coding DNA: TGTGCCAGTACTCTGGGCCCTAAGAACACTGAAGCTTTCTTT. It specifies CASTLGPKNTEAFF.

CDR3 region: CASSIQAGGYNEQFF. The CDR3 region has the DNA TGCGCCAGCAGCATACAAGCGGGAGGGTACAATGAGCAGTTCTTC. The gene calls are TRBV4-1 and TRBJ2-1; 10 bases are shared with TRBD2. Germline V gene sequence: CDR1 MGHRA, CDR2 YSYEKL. The V gene end was trimmed by 5 bases and the J gene end by 4 bases; junction bases not matched to a gene: 5. The CDR3 runs 15 residues.

The CDR3 DNA reads as TGTGCCAGCAGTTACTCGGGGGGGGATTTCACTGAAGCTTTCTTT. As protein: CASSYSGGDFTEAFF. The V and J genes are TRBV6-5 and TRBJ1-1; perhaps TRBD1 as D (5 bases). There are 15 residues in the CDR3. Germline assignment: CDR1 MNHEY and CDR2 SVGAGI. V lost 0 bases and J lost 4, with 12 bases in between.

The chain uses TRBV15 and TRBJ1-1, with D unclear. V was clipped by 5 bases and J by 4 bases, with 23 bases between them. The CDR3 is 17 residues long. CDR1 is LNHNV and CDR2 is YYDKDF in the germline V gene (reference sequence). The DNA of the CDR3 is TGTGCCACCAGCCGGATGGGAGAGGGCCGCGGGAGCACTGAAGCTTTCTTT. Translating it yields CATSRMGEGRGSTEAFF. The entire variable domain, with the rest obtained from reference TRBV15 and TRBJ1-1, is as follows: DAMVIQNPRYQVTQFGKPVTLSCSQTLNHNVMYWYQQKSSQAPKLLFHYYDKDFNNEADTPDNFQSRRPNTSFCFLDIRSPGLGDTAMYLCATSRMGEGRGSTEAFFGQGTRLTVV.

Here the CDR3 DNA reads TGTGCCAGCAGCCTCTCCCCCTCAGGGTACAATGAGCAGTTCTTC. Translated, it gives CASSLSPSGYNEQFF. The V gene is TRBV11-2, the J gene TRBJ2-1, with D maybe TRBD1 (5 bases). With 5 bases removed from V and 4 bases from J, the gap between germline ends came to 15 bases. The V gene's germline CDR1 is SGHAT and CDR2 FQNNGV. The CDR3 extends over 15 amino acids.

V is TRBV6-1 and J is TRBJ2-1; TRBD2 might be the D (6 bases). The CDR3 runs to 14 residues. The V end was cut by 7 bases, the J end by 0 bases, with 10 bases between. Germline CDR1 MNHNS, CDR2 SASEGT. The CDR3 DNA is TGTGCCAGCATCATGGACTACTCCTACAATGAGCAGTTCTTC. This sequence encodes CASIMDYSYNEQFF.

The V call is TRBV19, the J call TRBJ2-4; 9 nucleotides line up with TRBD1. The CDR3 spans 14 residues. J was trimmed by 6 bases and V by 5 bases; bases with no gene match: 5. Germline V gene data show CDR1 as LNHDA and CDR2 as SQIVND (reference sequence). CDR3 sequence (DNA): TGTGCCAGTAGTCTCGGACAGGGGACAAACATTCAGTACTTC. Translating it yields CASSLGQGTNIQYF.

The V and J genes are TRBV10-3 and TRBJ1-3; a weak D match, TRBD1 (5 bases). V gave up 0 bases and J gave up 0 bases, with 6 bases separating them. The germline gives CDR1 ENHRY, CDR2 SYGVKD. The CDR3 sequence is 15 residues long. In nucleotides, the CDR3 is TGTGCCATCAGTGAGTCAGGGGTCTCTGGAAACACCATATATTTT. This gives the protein CAISESGVSGNTIYF.

This sequence joins TRBV10-1 and TRBJ1-1; D is undetermined. The CDR3 runs 14 residues. Germline loops: CDR1 WNHNN, CDR2 SYGVQD (reference sequence). With 6 bases removed from V and 6 bases from J, the gap between germline ends came to 17 bases. CDR3 nucleotide sequence: TGCGCCAGCAGCGAGGACTCATTTAGCGCTGAAGCTTTCTTT. It yields the protein CASSEDSFSAEAFF.

This chain uses TRBV29-1 with TRBJ1-4; 11 nucleotides align to TRBD1. The V and J ends lost 2 bases and 6 bases, in that order; junction bases with no gene match: 2. The V gene's germline CDR1 is SQVTM and CDR2 ANQGSEA. The CDR3 has 14 residues. This CDR3 is CSVEWGQGDEKLFF. CDR3 bases: TGCAGCGTTGAATGGGGACAGGGGGATGAAAAACTGTTTTTT.

V is TRBV9 and J is TRBJ2-5; D is possibly TRBD1 (6 bases). Germline loops: CDR1 SGDLS, CDR2 YYNGEE. V was cut by 4 bases and J by 3 bases, with 19 bases left in between. The CDR3 is 16 amino acids. Written as DNA, the CDR3 is TGTGCCAGCAGCTTCTCAATCCGGGACAACGAAGAGACCCAGTACTTC. It specifies CASSFSIRDNEETQYF.

J is TRBJ2-2 and V is TRBV2; 11 nucleotides align to TRBD2. The CDR3 runs 15 residues. Trimming at V came to 6 bases and at J to 5 bases, leaving 5 bases not matched to a gene. Looked up from germline, CDR1 is SNHLY and CDR2 is FYNNEI. CDR3 sequence (DNA): TGTGCCAGCAGCAGCCTAGCGGGGGGTACCGGGGAGCTGTTTTTT. Residues: CASSSLAGGTGELFF.

This chain joins TRBV6-6 and TRBJ2-5; 10 bases are a match to TRBD2. The CDR3 runs to 16 residues. V gave up 0 bases and J gave up 5 bases; unmatched junction bases: 6. CDR1 is MNHNY and CDR2 is SVGAGI in the germline V gene (reference sequence). This chain's CDR3 is CASSYSLSGRGETQYF. The CDR3, as DNA: TGTGCCAGCAGTTACTCTCTCAGCGGGAGGGGGGAGACCCAGTACTTC.

J is TRBJ2-5 and V is TRBV2; 8 bases match TRBD1. With V trimmed by 8 bases and J by 4 bases, 9 bases remained unmatched. Per germline, CDR1 SNHLY and CDR2 FYNNEI. The CDR3 contains 14 residues. The CDR3 coding sequence is TGTGCCAGCCTCCCCCCAGGGGGCGCAGAGACCCAGTACTTC. Residues: CASLPPGGAETQYF.

The chain has TRBV18 and TRBJ2-3; 10 bases align to TRBD1. In germline, CDR1 is KGHSH, CDR2 LQKENI. The ends lost 3 bases at V and 3 bases at J; junction bases unmatched: 6. There are 16 residues in the CDR3. DNA for the CDR3: TGTGCCAGCTCACCCCCCGGGACAGGGGTAACAGATACGCAGTATTTT. This gives the protein CASSPPGTGVTDTQYF.

Concerning this clone itself: A read error may account for a junction end that differs from germline. This sequence joins TRBV27 and TRBJ2-7; D gene unclear. Germline-derived CDR1 and CDR2 are MNHEY and SMNVEV (reference sequence). The CDR3 is made up of 14 amino acids. CDR3 sequence: CASTAAGFSHEQYF. The DNA for the CDR3 is TGTGCCTCTACCGCGGCCGGCTTCTCCCACGAGCAGTACTTC.

This clone is a singleton in its sample. The rearrangement joins TRBV18 to TRBJ1-5; D remains unclear. CDR3 length: 16 amino acids. From germline, CDR1 is KGHSH and CDR2 LQKENI. The V gene lost 3 bases and the J gene lost 0 bases, with 12 bases spanning the gap. This CDR3 is CASSPIASNSNQPQHF. In DNA form, the CDR3 reads TGTGCCAGCTCACCGATAGCTTCAAATAGCAATCAGCCCCAGCATTTT.

The gene calls are TRBV19 and TRBJ2-7; 9 nucleotides align to TRBD2. This CDR3 has 14 amino acids. V was pared by 5 bases and J by 2 bases, with 4 bases of the junction left unmatched. Germline V gene data show CDR1 as LNHDA and CDR2 as SQIVND (reference sequence). CDR3 in DNA: TGTGCCAGTAGTCCTTGGACTAGCGCCTACGAGCAGTACTTC. It specifies CASSPWTSAYEQYF.

The chain carries TRBV6-6 and TRBJ1-2; D uncertain. CDR3 length equals 13 residues. The ends were cut back, 2 bases at V and 8 bases at J, with 12 bases in the middle. Germline V gene lookup returns CDR1 MNHNY and CDR2 SVGAGI (reference sequence). This CDR3 is CASSYGESTGYTF. DNA for the CDR3: TGTGCCAGCAGTTACGGGGAGTCAACGGGCTACACCTTC.